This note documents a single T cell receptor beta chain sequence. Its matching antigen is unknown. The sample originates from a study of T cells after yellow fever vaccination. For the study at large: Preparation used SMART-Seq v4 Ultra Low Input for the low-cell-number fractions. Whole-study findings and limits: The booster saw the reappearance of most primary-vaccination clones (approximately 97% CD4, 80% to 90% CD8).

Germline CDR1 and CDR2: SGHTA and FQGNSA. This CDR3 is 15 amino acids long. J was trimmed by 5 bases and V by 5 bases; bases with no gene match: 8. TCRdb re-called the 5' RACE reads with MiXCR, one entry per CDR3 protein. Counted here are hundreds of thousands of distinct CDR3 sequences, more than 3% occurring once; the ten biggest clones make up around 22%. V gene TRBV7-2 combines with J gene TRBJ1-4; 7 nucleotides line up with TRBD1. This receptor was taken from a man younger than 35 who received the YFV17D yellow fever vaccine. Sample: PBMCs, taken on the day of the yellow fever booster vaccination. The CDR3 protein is CASSKNGQENEKLFF. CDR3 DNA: TGTGCCAGCAGCAAAAACGGACAGGAGAATGAAAAACTGTTTTTT.